These 24 T cell receptor beta chains were all obtained from the same sample, sequenced in a study of T cells after posttransplantation cyclophosphamide. TCRdb's table, derived via immunoSEQ multiplex PCR, lists solely in-frame clones and lacks some. The table lists around 43,000 clones, 92% of them singletons. Input material: PBMCs. Receptors originate from a woman in her forties or fifties in good health and a related stem cell transplant donor.

This chain connects TRBV19 to TRBJ2-1, with a weak D call TRBD2 (6 bases). Trimming stripped 5 bases from V and 2 bases from J, with 16 bases between. Germline values: CDR1 LNHDA, CDR2 SQIVND (reference sequence). This CDR3 has 16 residues. The CDR3 spells CASSSQWEETYNEQFF. The CDR3 nucleotides read TGTGCCAGTAGTTCACAGTGGGAGGAAACCTACAATGAGCAGTTCTTC.

This chain connects TRBV5-4 to TRBJ1-3, with 7 bases that match TRBD1. The CDR3 is 14 amino acids. In germline, CDR1 is SGHNT, CDR2 YYREEE (reference sequence). Unmatched junction bases numbered 3, after V lost 0 bases and J lost 6 bases. The CDR3 DNA sequence: TGTGCCAGCAGCTTGGGACAGGGTGAAAACACCATATATTTT. It codes for CASSLGQGENTIYF.

This clone came up once. CDR3 sequence: CASSPESAETYEQYF. The CDR3 DNA is TGTGCCAGCAGCCCCGAATCGGCGGAGACGTACGAGCAGTACTTC. J is TRBJ2-7 and V is TRBV5-4; D remains unclear. V was cut by 4 bases and J by 4 bases, with 18 bases left in between. Germline CDR1 is SGHNT and CDR2 is YYREEE (reference sequence). The CDR3 runs 15 residues.

This clone was detected only a few times. The chain is built from TRBV6-5 and TRBJ2-7; TRBD2 agrees at 10 bases. Trimming removed 8 bases from V and 4 bases from J; junction bases left unmatched: 11. CDR1 and CDR2 from the germline V gene are MNHEY and SVGAGI. The CDR3 totals 15 residues. CDR3 region: CASVFRTSGSYEQYF. CDR3 coding DNA: TGTGCCAGCGTTTTTCGGACTAGCGGATCGTACGAGCAGTACTTC.

This chain joins TRBV19 and TRBJ2-7; 7 positions agree with TRBD1. The germline V gene has CDR1 LNHDA and CDR2 SQIVND (reference sequence). The CDR3 length is 15 residues. The V and J ends lost 3 bases and 2 bases, in that order; junction bases with no gene match: 7. CDR3 DNA sequence: TGTGCCAGTAGTATGACGGGACAGTTAACCTACGAGCAGTACTTC. Translating gives CASSMTGQLTYEQYF.

This clone was counted once. The chain links TRBV5-1 to TRBJ1-6; a weak D match, TRBD1 (5 bases). CDR3 length equals 13 residues. V was clipped by 5 bases and J by 8 bases, with 11 bases between them. The germline V gene encodes CDR1 SGHRS and CDR2 YFSETQ. The CDR3, as DNA: TGCGCCAGCAGAGGCGGGACGGATTCACCCCTCCACTTT. Translated, it gives CASRGGTDSPLHF.

The chain employs TRBV4-2 and TRBJ2-7; possible D gene TRBD2, 6 bases. The CDR3 is 15 amino acids. The V gene lost 0 bases and the J gene lost 0 bases, with 9 bases spanning the gap. Looked up from germline, CDR1 is LGHNA and CDR2 is YNFKEQ. In nucleotides, the CDR3 is TGTGCCAGCAGCCAAGAGCCCGGGGGCTCCTACGAGCAGTACTTC. Encoded protein: CASSQEPGGSYEQYF.

The rearrangement uses TRBV14 and TRBJ2-7; D is ambiguous. The ends were cut back, 0 bases at V and 3 bases at J, with 6 bases in the middle. This CDR3 region has 13 residues. Per the germline V gene, CDR1 is SGHDN and CDR2 is FVKESK. The chain's CDR3 is CASSQDRFYEQYF. The CDR3 bases are TGTGCCAGCAGCCAAGACAGGTTCTACGAGCAGTACTTC.

The chain is built from TRBV11-3 and TRBJ2-5; TRBD2 matches 14 bases. In germline, CDR1 is SGHNT, CDR2 YENEEA. The CDR3 is made up of 18 amino acids. V lost 5 bases to trimming and J lost 3 bases; unmatched junction nucleotides: 11. As DNA, the CDR3 is TGTGCCAGCAGCCCCACCCGAAAGACTAGCGGGGGGGAAGAGACCCAGTACTTC. It yields the protein CASSPTRKTSGGEETQYF.

The V call is TRBV6-1, the J call TRBJ2-5, with D tentatively TRBD2 (6 bases). V was pared by 8 bases and J by 10 bases, with 23 bases between. The CDR3 totals 14 residues. The germline gives CDR1 MNHNS, CDR2 SASEGT. For the CDR3, the DNA is TGTGCCAGCGGCGACGGTCTACCCGGGGGAAGCCAGTACTTC. Translation: CASGDGLPGGSQYF.

DNA for the CDR3: TGTGCCAGCAGTCGGGAATCCACAGATACGCAGTATTTT. Its translation is CASSRESTDTQYF. The chain joins TRBV2 to TRBJ2-3; a weak D match, TRBD2 (5 bases). In germline, CDR1 is SNHLY, CDR2 FYNNEI. The CDR3 consists of 13 residues. Between the trimmed V and J ends, which lost 5 bases and 2 bases, there was a span of 8 bases.

The V gene is TRBV4-1, the J gene TRBJ1-6; no reliable D call. Per germline, CDR1 MGHRA and CDR2 YSYEKL. Trimming cost V 0 bases and J 5 bases, with 5 bases left between them. This CDR3 contains 14 residues. The chain's CDR3 is CASSQDADNSPLHF. The CDR3, as DNA: TGCGCCAGCAGCCAAGATGCAGATAATTCACCCCTCCACTTT.

This chain links TRBV12-5 with TRBJ2-2; D is uncertain. Germline V gene sequence: CDR1 LGHNT, CDR2 FRNRAP. The CDR3 runs to 14 residues. Trimming cost V 7 bases and J 4 bases, with 13 bases left between them. CDR3 nucleotide sequence: TGTGCTAGTGAGCCCGGGTTGGGCACCGGGGAGCTGTTTTTT. Its translation: CASEPGLGTGELFF.

This chain connects TRBV5-1 to TRBJ2-7, with 10 positions matching TRBD1. Germline V gives CDR1 SGHRS, CDR2 YFSETQ. The J segment lost 5 bases and the V segment lost 4 bases, leaving 6 bases of the junction unmatched. The CDR3 contains 14 residues. CDR3 nucleotide sequence: TGCGCCAGCAGCCGTTCCGGGACAGGGGACGAGCAGTACTTC. Protein product: CASSRSGTGDEQYF.

This clone was counted a single time. This chain connects TRBV7-9 to TRBJ2-7; the D gene is possibly TRBD1 (6 bases). The ends were cut back, 5 bases at V and 0 bases at J, with 8 bases in the middle. CDR3 size: 13 residues. From germline, CDR1 is SEHNR and CDR2 FQNEAQ (reference sequence). The CDR3 nucleotides read TGTGCCAGCAGCCCGGACAGCTCCTACGAGCAGTACTTC. This sequence encodes CASSPDSSYEQYF.

The gene calls are TRBV5-4 and TRBJ2-1; perhaps TRBD1 as D (6 bases). Germline V lookup: CDR1 SGHNT, CDR2 YYREEE (reference sequence). The V gene lost 5 bases and the J gene lost 5 bases, with 11 bases spanning the gap. The CDR3 loop spans 13 amino acids. As DNA, the CDR3 is TGTGCCAGCAGACAGGGTCTCAACAATGAGCAGTTCTTC. Translated: CASRQGLNNEQFF.

The J gene is TRBJ2-1, the V gene TRBV4-1; 8 bases are shared with TRBD2. V lost 4 bases, J lost 8 bases, and 10 bases stayed unmatched. Germline CDR1 is MGHRA and CDR2 is YSYEKL. This CDR3 has 15 residues. In nucleotides, the CDR3 is TGCGCCAGCAGCCTCGGCGGTAGCGGGGTGGATGAGCAGTTCTTC. Translation gives CASSLGGSGVDEQFF.

The CDR3 here is CASSLFLPLGGGSYNEQFF. CDR3 DNA sequence: TGTGCCAGCAGCTTATTCCTTCCCCTCGGCGGGGGATCCTACAATGAGCAGTTCTTC. The gene calls are TRBV7-3 and TRBJ2-1, with 7 positions matching TRBD2. The CDR3 extends over 19 amino acids. Trimming cost V 2 bases and J 1 base; bases outside gene matches: 14. Germline-derived CDR1 and CDR2 are SGHTA and FQGTGA. Looking up the rest from reference TRBV7-3 and TRBJ2-1 gives the full variable domain: GAGVSQTPSNKVTEKGKYVELRCDPISGHTALYWYRQSLGQGPEFLIYFQGTGAADDSGLPNDRFFAVRPEGSVSTLKIQRTERGDSAVYLCASSLFLPLGGGSYNEQFFGPGTRLTVL.

V and J are TRBV6-1 and TRBJ2-1; TRBD2 agrees at 8 bases. The CDR3 contains 15 residues. Trimming cost V 5 bases and J 3 bases; bases outside gene matches: 6. The V gene's germline CDR1 is MNHNS and CDR2 SASEGT. The CDR3: CASSNSGGRYNEQFF. The CDR3 DNA follows: TGTGCCAGCAGTAACAGCGGGGGTCGCTACAATGAGCAGTTCTTC.

This rearrangement joins TRBV5-1 to TRBJ2-1; perhaps TRBD1 as D (6 bases). V lost 5 bases to trimming and J lost 5 bases, with 14 bases between them. The germline gives CDR1 SGHRS, CDR2 YFSETQ. This CDR3 has 14 amino acids. CDR3 nucleotides: TGCGCCAGCAGACCGGGACAAACAAACAATGAGCAGTTCTTC. It encodes CASRPGQTNNEQFF.

About this clone: The sample holds other DNA sequences that translate to the same CDR3. This sequence joins TRBV11-2 and TRBJ1-1, with D maybe TRBD1 (6 bases). There are 12 residues in the CDR3. Trimming took 5 bases from V and 8 from J, leaving 12 bases between them. Germline V gives CDR1 SGHAT, CDR2 FQNNGV. CDR3 protein: CASSLGQGEAFF. The DNA for the CDR3 is TGTGCCAGCAGCCTGGGACAAGGAGAAGCTTTCTTT. Complete variable domain (other parts from reference TRBV11-2 and TRBJ1-1): EAGVAQSPRYKIIEKRQSVAFWCNPISGHATLYWYQQILGQGPKLLIQFQNNGVVDDSQLPKDRFSAERLKGVDSTLKIQPAKLEDSAVYLCASSLGQGEAFFGQGTRLTVV.

This clone was seen once. The chain is built from TRBV19 and TRBJ2-7; TRBD1 matches 8 bases. The CDR3 is made up of 15 amino acids. CDR1 and CDR2 (germline): LNHDA, SQIVND (reference sequence). V shed 4 bases, J shed 6 bases, and the junction held 11 bases outside the gene matches. CDR3 loop: CASSTSKTGVGEQYF. The CDR3 DNA reads TGTGCCAGTAGTACCTCTAAGACAGGGGTCGGCGAGCAGTACTTC.

V gene TRBV6-1 combines with J gene TRBJ1-6; no clear D. Per germline, CDR1 MNHNS and CDR2 SASEGT. The CDR3 is 14 residues long. V dropped 6 bases and J dropped 4 bases, with 10 bases sitting between them. The CDR3 nucleotides are TGTGCCAGCAGGGCCCAGACTTATAATTCACCCCTCCACTTT. Residues: CASRAQTYNSPLHF.

The chain carries TRBV9 and TRBJ2-2, with 10 bases identical to TRBD1. V shed 2 bases, J shed 2 bases, and the junction held 6 bases outside the gene matches. The CDR3 contains 17 residues. Germline CDR1 reads SGDLS; CDR2 reads YYNGEE. The CDR3 sequence: CASSVPRTGGNTGELFF. The CDR3 DNA sequence: TGTGCCAGCAGCGTTCCTCGGACAGGGGGAAACACCGGGGAGCTGTTTTTT.